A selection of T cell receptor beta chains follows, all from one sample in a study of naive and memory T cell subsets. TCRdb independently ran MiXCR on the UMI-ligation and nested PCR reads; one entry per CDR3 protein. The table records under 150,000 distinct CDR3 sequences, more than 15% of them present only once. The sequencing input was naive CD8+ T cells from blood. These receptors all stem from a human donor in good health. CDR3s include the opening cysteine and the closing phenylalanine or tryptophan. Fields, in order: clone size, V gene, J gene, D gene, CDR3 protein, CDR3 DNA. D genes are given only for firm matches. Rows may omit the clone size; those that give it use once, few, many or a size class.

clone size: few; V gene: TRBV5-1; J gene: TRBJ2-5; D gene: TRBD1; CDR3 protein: CASSPGQGRLKTQYF; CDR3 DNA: TGCGCCAGCAGCCCGGGACAGGGCCGATTAAAGACCCAGTACTTC
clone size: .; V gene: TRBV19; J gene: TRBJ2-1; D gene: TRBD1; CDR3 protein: CASTTGTGGGYEQFF; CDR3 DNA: TGTGCCAGTACAACCGGGACAGGGGGCGGGTATGAGCAGTTCTTC
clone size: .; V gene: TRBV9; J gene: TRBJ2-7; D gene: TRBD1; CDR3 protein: CASSVGQGGFSYEQYF; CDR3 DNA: TGTGCCAGCAGCGTGGGACAGGGCGGATTCTCCTACGAGCAGTACTTC
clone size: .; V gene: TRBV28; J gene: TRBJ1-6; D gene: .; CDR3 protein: CASRGEWGALHF; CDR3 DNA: TGTGCCAGCAGAGGGGAATGGGGGGCCCTCCACTTT
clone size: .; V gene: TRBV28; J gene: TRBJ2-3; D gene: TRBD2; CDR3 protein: CASGRGDTQYF; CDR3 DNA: TGTGCCAGCGGGAGGGGAGATACGCAGTATTTT
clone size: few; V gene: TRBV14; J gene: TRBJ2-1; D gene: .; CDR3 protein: CASSQEIWGSYNEQFF; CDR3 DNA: TGTGCCAGCAGCCAAGAAATCTGGGGATCCTACAATGAGCAGTTCTTC
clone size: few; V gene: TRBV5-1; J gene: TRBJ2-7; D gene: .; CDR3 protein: CASSRTTNSYEQYF; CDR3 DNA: TGCGCCAGCAGCCGGACGACAAATTCCTACGAGCAGTACTTC
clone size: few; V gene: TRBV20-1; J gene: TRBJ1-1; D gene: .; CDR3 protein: CSARAPGGETEAFF; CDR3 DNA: TGCAGTGCTAGAGCTCCCGGCGGGGAAACTGAAGCTTTCTTT
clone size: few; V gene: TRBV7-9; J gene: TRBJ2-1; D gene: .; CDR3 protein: CASSLFGPRYNEQFF; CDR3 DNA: TGTGCCAGCAGCTTATTCGGCCCCCGCTACAATGAGCAGTTCTTC
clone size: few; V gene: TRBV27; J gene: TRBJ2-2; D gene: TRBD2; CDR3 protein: CASSSGTNTGELFF; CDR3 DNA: TGTGCCAGCTCTAGCGGAACGAACACCGGGGAGCTGTTTTTT
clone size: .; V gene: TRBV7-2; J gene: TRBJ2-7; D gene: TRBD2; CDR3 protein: CASSWSWTSGPYEQYF; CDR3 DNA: TGTGCCAGCAGCTGGTCCTGGACTAGCGGGCCCTACGAGCAGTACTTC
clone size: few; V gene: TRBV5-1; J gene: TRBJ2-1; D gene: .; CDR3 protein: CASSPTGSHNEQFF; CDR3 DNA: TGCGCCAGCAGTCCTACCGGGTCGCACAATGAGCAGTTCTTC
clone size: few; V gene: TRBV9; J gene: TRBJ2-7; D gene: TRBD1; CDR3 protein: CASSGQDRGPYEQYF; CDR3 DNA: TGTGCCAGCAGCGGGCAAGACAGGGGACCCTACGAGCAGTACTTC
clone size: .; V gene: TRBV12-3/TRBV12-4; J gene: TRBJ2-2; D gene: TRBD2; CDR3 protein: CALSSGNTGELFF; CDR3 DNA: TGTGCCCTTTCTAGCGGAAACACCGGGGAGCTGTTTTTT
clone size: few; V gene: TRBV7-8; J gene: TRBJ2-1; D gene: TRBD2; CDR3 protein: CASSKTSGAFIEQFF; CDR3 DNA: TGTGCCAGCAGCAAGACTAGCGGGGCCTTTATTGAGCAGTTCTTC
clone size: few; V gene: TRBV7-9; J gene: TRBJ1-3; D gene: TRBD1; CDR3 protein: CASSLDRAISSGNTIYF; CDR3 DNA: TGTGCCAGCAGCTTGGACAGGGCCATAAGCTCTGGAAACACCATATATTTT
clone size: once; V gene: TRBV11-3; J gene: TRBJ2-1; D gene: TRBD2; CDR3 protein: CASSLVASGYNEQFF; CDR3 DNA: TGTGCCAGCAGCTTAGTGGCTAGCGGTTACAATGAGCAGTTCTTC
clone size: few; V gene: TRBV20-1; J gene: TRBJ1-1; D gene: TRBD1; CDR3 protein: CSAREGTGGTEAFF; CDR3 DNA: TGCAGTGCTAGAGAAGGGACAGGGGGAACTGAAGCTTTCTTT
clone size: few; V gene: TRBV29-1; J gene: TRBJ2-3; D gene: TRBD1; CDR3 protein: CSVEPRDRATSTDTQYF; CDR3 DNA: TGCAGCGTTGAGCCCCGGGACAGGGCCACTAGCACAGATACGCAGTATTTT
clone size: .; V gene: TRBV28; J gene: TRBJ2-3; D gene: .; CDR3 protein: CASSFWPSARDTQYF; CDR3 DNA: TGTGCCAGCAGTTTTTGGCCTAGCGCGAGGGATACGCAGTATTTT
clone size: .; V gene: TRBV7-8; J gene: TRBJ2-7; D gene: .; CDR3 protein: CASSLDATFTYEQYF; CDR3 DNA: TGTGCCAGCAGCTTAGACGCCACCTTCACCTACGAGCAGTACTTC
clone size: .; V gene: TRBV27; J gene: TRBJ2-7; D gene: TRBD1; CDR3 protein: CASSGGQGLYEQYF; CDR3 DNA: TGTGCCAGCAGCGGGGGACAGGGACTCTACGAGCAGTACTTC
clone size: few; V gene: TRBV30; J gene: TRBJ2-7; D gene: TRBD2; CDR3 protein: CAWSVLGGTEQYF; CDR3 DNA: TGTGCCTGGAGTGTACTCGGGGGGACCGAGCAGTACTTC
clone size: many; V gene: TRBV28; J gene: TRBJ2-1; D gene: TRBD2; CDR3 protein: CASSPFRTSWVYEQFF; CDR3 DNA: TGTGCCAGCAGCCCCTTTCGGACTAGTTGGGTGTATGAGCAGTTCTTC
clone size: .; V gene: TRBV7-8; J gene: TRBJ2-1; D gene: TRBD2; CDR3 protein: CASSLDAGGYNEQFF; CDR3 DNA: TGTGCCAGCAGCTTAGACGCGGGAGGGTACAATGAGCAGTTCTTC
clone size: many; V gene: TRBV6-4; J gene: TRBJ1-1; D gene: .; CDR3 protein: CASSEAFF; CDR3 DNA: TGTGCCAGCAGTGAAGCTTTCTTT
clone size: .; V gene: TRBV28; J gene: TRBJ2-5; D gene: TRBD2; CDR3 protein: CASSPLGGAPEETQYF; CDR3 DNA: TGTGCCAGCAGTCCGCTGGGAGGGGCGCCTGAAGAGACCCAGTACTTC
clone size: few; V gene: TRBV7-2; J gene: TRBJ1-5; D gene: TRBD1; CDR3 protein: CASSSQTGYNQPQHF; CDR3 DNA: TGTGCCAGCAGCTCACAGACAGGGTACAATCAGCCCCAGCATTTT
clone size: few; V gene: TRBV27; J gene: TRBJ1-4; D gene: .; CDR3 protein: CASSLGQGINEKLFF; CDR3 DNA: TGTGCCAGCAGTTTAGGGCAGGGTATAAATGAAAAACTGTTTTTT
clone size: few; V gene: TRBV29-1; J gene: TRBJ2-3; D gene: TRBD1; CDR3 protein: CSVEATGTGADTQYF; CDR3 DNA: TGCAGCGTTGAAGCCACCGGGACAGGGGCAGATACGCAGTATTTT
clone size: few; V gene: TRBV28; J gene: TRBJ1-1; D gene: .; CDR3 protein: CASSLDSWMNTEAFF; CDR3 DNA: TGTGCCAGCAGTTTAGACAGTTGGATGAACACTGAAGCTTTCTTT
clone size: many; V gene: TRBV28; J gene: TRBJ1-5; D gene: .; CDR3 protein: CASSPAGAQHF; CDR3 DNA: TGTGCCAGCAGTCCTGCCGGGGCCCAGCATTTT
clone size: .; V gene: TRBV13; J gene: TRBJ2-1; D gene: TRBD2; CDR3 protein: CASSLAPGGPAYNEQFF; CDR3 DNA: TGTGCCAGCAGCTTAGCTCCGGGAGGCCCGGCCTACAATGAGCAGTTCTTC
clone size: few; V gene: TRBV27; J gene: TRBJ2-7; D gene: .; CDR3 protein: CASSFGGSWAYEQYF; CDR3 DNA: TGTGCCAGCAGTTTTGGCGGGTCTTGGGCCTACGAGCAGTACTTC
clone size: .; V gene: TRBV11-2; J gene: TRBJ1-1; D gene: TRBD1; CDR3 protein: CASSRSGTDTEAFF; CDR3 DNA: TGTGCCAGCAGCCGCTCCGGGACAGACACTGAAGCTTTCTTT
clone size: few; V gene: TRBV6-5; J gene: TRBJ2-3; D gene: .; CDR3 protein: CASSFASTDTQYF; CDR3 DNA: TGTGCCAGCAGTTTCGCTAGCACAGATACGCAGTATTTT
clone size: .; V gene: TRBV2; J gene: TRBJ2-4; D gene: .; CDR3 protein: CASSEAMTTAKNIQYF; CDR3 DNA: TGTGCCAGCAGTGAAGCGATGACAACAGCCAAAAACATTCAGTACTTC
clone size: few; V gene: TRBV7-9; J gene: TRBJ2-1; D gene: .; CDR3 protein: CASSSNLELGGGNEQFF; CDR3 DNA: TGTGCCAGCAGCTCCAACTTGGAGCTAGGGGGTGGCAATGAGCAGTTCTTC
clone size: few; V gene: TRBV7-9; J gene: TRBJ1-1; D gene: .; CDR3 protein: CASRRRQNTEAFF; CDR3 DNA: TGTGCCAGCAGGCGACGGCAGAACACTGAAGCTTTCTTT
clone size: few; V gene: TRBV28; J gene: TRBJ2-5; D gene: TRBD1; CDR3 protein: CASSPAGQGEETQYF; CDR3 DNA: TGTGCCAGCAGCCCGGCGGGACAGGGTGAAGAGACCCAGTACTTC
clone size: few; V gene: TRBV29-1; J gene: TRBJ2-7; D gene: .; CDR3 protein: CSVWGNEQYF; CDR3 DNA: TGCAGCGTTTGGGGGAACGAGCAGTACTTC
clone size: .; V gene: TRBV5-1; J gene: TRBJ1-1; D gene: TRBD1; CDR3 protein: CASSSPGTENTEAFF; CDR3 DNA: TGCGCCAGCAGCTCCCCCGGGACAGAGAACACTGAAGCTTTCTTT
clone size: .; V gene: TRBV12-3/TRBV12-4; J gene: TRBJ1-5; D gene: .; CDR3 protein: CASSSRQVENQPQHF; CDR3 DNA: TGTGCCAGCAGTTCCCGACAGGTCGAGAATCAGCCCCAGCATTTT
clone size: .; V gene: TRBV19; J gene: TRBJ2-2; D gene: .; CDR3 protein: CARAVSPRPRTNTGELFF; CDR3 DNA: TGTGCCAGGGCCGTTTCCCCTCGGCCCCGTACTAACACCGGGGAGCTGTTTTTT
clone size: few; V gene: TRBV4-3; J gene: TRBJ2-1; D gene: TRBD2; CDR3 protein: CASSQGQAISGIDDEQFF; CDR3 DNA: TGCGCCAGCAGCCAAGGCCAGGCCATTAGCGGGATAGATGATGAGCAGTTCTTC
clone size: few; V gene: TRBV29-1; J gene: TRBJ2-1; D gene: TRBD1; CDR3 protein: CSVEARGSYNEQFF; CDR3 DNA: TGCAGCGTTGAAGCCAGGGGGTCCTACAATGAGCAGTTCTTC
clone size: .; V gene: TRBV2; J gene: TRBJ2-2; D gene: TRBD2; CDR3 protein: CASSELIGGSTGELFF; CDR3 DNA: TGTGCCAGCAGTGAATTGATCGGGGGGTCCACCGGGGAGCTGTTTTTT
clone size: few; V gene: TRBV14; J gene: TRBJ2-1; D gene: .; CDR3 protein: CASSQVSYNEQFF; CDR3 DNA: TGTGCCAGCAGCCAAGTGTCCTACAATGAGCAGTTCTTC
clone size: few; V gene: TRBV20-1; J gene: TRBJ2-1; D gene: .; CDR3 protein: CSAREELYNEQFF; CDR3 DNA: TGCAGTGCTAGAGAGGAACTCTACAATGAGCAGTTCTTC
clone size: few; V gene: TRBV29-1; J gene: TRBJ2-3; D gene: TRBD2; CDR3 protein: CSVAQREDTQYF; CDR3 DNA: TGCAGCGTCGCCCAGCGGGAAGATACGCAGTATTTT
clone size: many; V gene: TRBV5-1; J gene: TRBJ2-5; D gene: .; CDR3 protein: CASSPALGGTQETQYF; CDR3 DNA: TGCGCCAGCAGCCCCGCCCTTGGGGGTACGCAAGAGACCCAGTACTTC
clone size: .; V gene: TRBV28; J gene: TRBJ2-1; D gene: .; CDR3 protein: CASSLTPGAREQFF; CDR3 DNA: TGTGCCAGCAGTTTAACTCCCGGGGCCCGTGAGCAGTTCTTC
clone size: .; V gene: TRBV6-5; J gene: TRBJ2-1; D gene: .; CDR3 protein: CASSYFLNNEQFF; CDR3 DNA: TGTGCCAGCAGTTACTTTTTGAACAATGAGCAGTTCTTC